This T cell receptor beta chain comes out of a study of CD8+CD57+ T cells in acquired aplastic anemia (dated by TCRdb to about 2018). Study-wide context: DNA extracted from sorted CD4+ and CD8+ cells had a mean of about 3.2 ug, with a range of about 0.18 to 27.4 ug. CD8+CD57+ expansion was defined as frequency above the mean frequency observed in healthy subjects. What the research found in general, with its limitations: CD8+ Simpson's diversity did not differ significantly between patients and healthy controls (P=0.060). Around 30 CD8+ CDR3 sequences were shared between patients and controls but appeared highly expressed in patients and within their immunodominant clones.

Notes on this clonotype: Its antigen remains unidentified. This may be a read error, as it is one base from a much larger clone.

Genomic DNA was used as template for profiling of TCR beta VDJ combinations and CDR3 sequences. An Illumina HiSeq 2000 was the platform used for TCR repertoire sequencing. As for the authors' bioinformatics: Repertoires were assessed using TRBV/TRBJ rearrangement plots, CDR3 size and DJ length profiles, and Simpson's diversity index. Whichever DNA sequence was most abundant in the deep sequencing data was defined as the immunodominant clone. CDR3 amino acid sequences were screened for sharing across subjects and were compared with published repertoires and the VDJdb database. TCRdb applied fastp at Q25 and MiXCR to the public reads, then kept only in-frame beta chains. CDR3 protein sequences are deduplicated, and each keeps its most common genes and DNA. The V and J calls and clone size come from TCRdb's table, not from the authors' own analysis. This sample gives under 200,000 distinct CDR3 sequences in total; roughly half of them show up just once. The top ten clones comprise 8.5% to 10% of the sample.

Expansion of CD8+CD57+ cells had been shown by flow cytometry in the patients chosen for sequencing. All patients had severe acquired aplastic anemia diagnosed by International Study of Aplastic Anemia and Agranulocytosis and Camitta criteria. No therapy had been received by the patients at the time of blood sampling. In the study, sorted CD4+ and CD8+ blood T cells from patients with severe aplastic anemia and from healthy subjects underwent deep sequencing of TCR repertoires. Patients were enrolled under clinicaltrials.gov protocols 00001620, 01623167, 00001397, 00071045, 00081523 and 00961064 in the USA. Ficoll-Paque density gradient centrifugation was used to isolate peripheral blood mononuclear cells. Before DNA extraction, CD4+ and CD8+ T cells were sorted with FACS or magnetic beads. Sequencing was performed on sorted CD4+, CD8+, or CD8+CD57+ T cells (not recorded which) from PBMCs. The clonotype was recovered from a human donor with aplastic anemia.

The DNA sequence reads TGTGCCAGCAGCTTTAGCTCCTACGAGCAGTACTTC. Its product reads: CASSFSSYEQYF. The chain uses TRBV7-9 and TRBJ2-7; the D gene cannot be resolved reliably. The CDR3 starts with the cysteine, ends with the phenylalanine, and has 12 residues. Only the CDR3 DNA is retained, 36 bases long and in frame from the first base. V is clipped by 3 bases and J by 0 bases, and the sequence between their germline boundaries is 3 bases long. The CDR1 and CDR2 encoded by the germline V gene (reference sequence) are SEHNR and FQNEAQ.